One and the same sample provided the 27 T cell receptor beta chains below, sequenced in a study of shared clonotypes between healthy human individuals. Sequencing was performed with immunoSEQ multiplex PCR; in TCRdb, only in-frame clones are kept and a portion is missing. The repertoire holds just under 350,000 clones, around 67% seen once, with around 9.3% in the top ten. The sequenced sample was memory CD4+ T cells sorted from blood. Noted subset: CD45RA-negative fraction. These TCRs come from a man aged 30 to 39 in good health.

The chain employs TRBV19 and TRBJ2-1, with 8 bases that match TRBD2. Germline V gene sequence: CDR1 LNHDA, CDR2 SQIVND (reference sequence). CDR3 size: 14 residues. V was pared by 9 bases and J by 1 base, with 5 bases of the junction left unmatched. The chain's CDR3 is CASGAGVSYNEQFF. CDR3 nucleotide sequence: TGTGCCAGCGGAGCGGGGGTTTCCTACAATGAGCAGTTCTTC. The full variable domain, in which reference TRBV19 and TRBJ2-1 provide the parts outside the CDR3, is DGGITQSPKYLFRKEGQNVTLSCEQNLNHDAMYWYRQDPGQGLRLIYYSQIVNDFQKGDIAEGYSVSREKKESFPLTVTSAQKNPTAFYLCASGAGVSYNEQFFGPGTRLTVL.

The rearrangement uses TRBV19 and TRBJ2-1; the D gene is possibly TRBD1 (5 bases). The CDR3 sequence is 12 residues long. Trimming pared 2 bases from V and 10 bases from J, leaving 9 bases between. Per germline, CDR1 LNHDA and CDR2 SQIVND (reference sequence). The CDR3 coding sequence is TGTGCCAGTAGTATACTGACAGCAGAGCAGTTCTTC. Its protein product is CASSILTAEQFF.

The chain is built from TRBV6-1 and TRBJ2-3, with D perhaps matching TRBD1 (6 bases). CDR1 MNHNS and CDR2 SASEGT come from the germline V gene. The CDR3 length is 13 residues. The ends were cut back, 10 bases at V and 6 bases at J, with 17 bases in the middle. CDR3 sequence (DNA): TGTGCCATCCGGACAGCCGGTCGGGATACGCAGTATTTT. It encodes CAIRTAGRDTQYF.

The V and J genes are TRBV6-1 and TRBJ1-1, with a tentative D call TRBD1 (6 bases). CDR1 is MNHNS, CDR2 SASEGT, per germline. V dropped 3 bases and J dropped 3 bases, with 11 bases sitting between them. There are 14 residues in the CDR3. CDR3 region: CASSDGQRHTEAFF. The CDR3 DNA reads TGTGCCAGCAGTGACGGACAGAGACACACTGAAGCTTTCTTT.

This clone was found many times. V and J are TRBV4-3 and TRBJ1-3, with D unresolved. Looked up from germline, CDR1 is LGHNA and CDR2 is YSLEER. V lost 5 bases and J lost 2, with 10 bases in between. The CDR3 sequence is 14 residues long. CDR3 sequence: CASSSGEPGNTIYF. CDR3 nucleotide sequence: TGCGCCAGCAGCTCCGGGGAACCTGGAAACACCATATATTTT.

The rearrangement uses TRBV19 and TRBJ2-2, with D possibly matching TRBD1 (6 bases). This CDR3 region has 14 residues. V was shortened by 3 bases and J by 6 bases, with 11 bases between the two germline ends. Germline V gene sequence: CDR1 LNHDA, CDR2 SQIVND (reference sequence). The CDR3 loop is CASSIARGSGELFF. CDR3 sequence (DNA): TGTGCCAGTAGTATTGCCAGGGGATCCGGGGAGCTGTTTTTT.

The chain joins TRBV4-3 to TRBJ2-1, with 7 bases lining up with TRBD2. V shed 5 bases and J 9 bases; nucleotides not matched to a gene: 13. The germline V gene has CDR1 LGHNA and CDR2 YSLEER. The CDR3 has 15 residues. CDR3 coding DNA: TGCGCCAGCAGCACACGACTAGCCCCCCACAGTGAGCAGTTCTTC. Its translation: CASSTRLAPHSEQFF.

This clone was recorded a few times. V gene TRBV18 combines with J gene TRBJ2-3, with a weak D call TRBD2 (5 bases). The length of the CDR3 is 13 residues. Trimming pared 3 bases from V and 5 bases from J, leaving 9 bases between. CDR1 and CDR2 from the germline V gene are KGHSH and LQKENI. DNA of the CDR3: TGTGCCAGCTCACCTAACGGGGAAGATACGCAGTATTTT. Translating gives CASSPNGEDTQYF.

The J gene is TRBJ2-1, the V gene TRBV7-8; 10 positions match TRBD2. V lost 5 bases and J lost 9; bases outside the gene matches: 13. This CDR3 contains 16 residues. CDR1 is SGHVS and CDR2 is FQNEAQ in the germline V gene. The CDR3 region has the DNA TGTGCCAGCAGCCCGATTCTAGCGGGAGTGAGTAGTGAGCAGTTCTTC. Translating gives CASSPILAGVSSEQFF.

The genes are TRBV19 and TRBJ2-7, with TRBD2 as a possible D gene (5 bases). Germline loops: CDR1 LNHDA, CDR2 SQIVND (reference sequence). Trimming stripped 5 bases from V and 7 bases from J, with 18 bases between. CDR3 length: 14 amino acids. For the CDR3, the DNA is TGTGCCAGTAGTTCGGACGGGGAGCTCTGGGAGCAGTACTTC. This encodes CASSSDGELWEQYF.

V usage is TRBV6-6 and J usage is TRBJ2-2; the D is unclear. Germline CDR1 reads MNHNY; CDR2 reads SVGAGI (reference sequence). The CDR3 runs to 13 residues. Trimming removed 6 bases at V and 7 bases at J, with 12 bases between. This CDR3 is CASSQHDIGELFF. CDR3 bases: TGTGCCAGCAGCCAACACGACATCGGGGAGCTGTTTTTT.

This clone was seen more than once but under ten times. The V and J genes are TRBV7-9 and TRBJ1-1; no definite D call. The V and J ends lost 4 bases and 3 bases respectively, with 9 bases between them. From germline, CDR1 is SEHNR and CDR2 FQNEAQ (reference sequence). CDR3 length equals 13 residues. The chain's CDR3 is CASSSDFDTEAFF. CDR3 sequence (DNA): TGTGCCAGCAGCTCAGATTTCGACACTGAAGCTTTCTTT.

The gene calls are TRBV9 and TRBJ2-6, with D maybe TRBD1 (6 bases). V lost 5 bases to trimming and J lost 4 bases, with 13 bases between them. Germline values: CDR1 SGDLS, CDR2 YYNGEE. The CDR3 has 15 residues. CDR3 nucleotides: TGTGCCAGCAGGGCAGGGGAATCCGGGGCCAACGTCCTGACTTTC. It translates to CASRAGESGANVLTF.

The J gene is TRBJ2-1, the V gene TRBV9, with D possibly being TRBD2 (6 bases). Germline values: CDR1 SGDLS, CDR2 YYNGEE. The CDR3 covers 15 residues. The V gene lost 3 bases and the J gene lost 3 bases, with 13 bases spanning the gap. The CDR3 DNA is TGTGCCAGCAGCGCGGCGGGGAGCAGCTACAATGAGCAGTTCTTC. It is translated as CASSAAGSSYNEQFF.

The chain has TRBV7-9 and TRBJ2-5; weak D call: TRBD1 (5 bases). Deletions cut 0 bases from V and 4 bases from J, with 12 bases between. Germline CDR1 reads SEHNR; CDR2 reads FQNEAQ (reference sequence). The CDR3 contains 15 residues. CDR3 residues: CASSLATSGLETQYF. CDR3 sequence (DNA): TGTGCCAGCAGCTTAGCGACCTCAGGGTTAGAGACCCAGTACTTC.

The V gene is TRBV29-1, the J gene TRBJ2-2, with 7 nucleotides matching TRBD2. V lost 7 bases to trimming and J lost 0 bases; unmatched junction nucleotides: 5. The CDR3 consists of 14 residues. Looked up from germline, CDR1 is SQVTM and CDR2 is ANQGSEA. The CDR3 region is CSAKRGPNTGELFF. CDR3 coding DNA: TGCAGCGCCAAGCGGGGTCCGAACACCGGGGAGCTGTTTTTT.

The rearrangement links TRBV5-1 to TRBJ2-7; 9 bases agree with TRBD2. Trimming at V came to 4 bases and at J to 0 bases, leaving 5 bases not matched to a gene. Germline V gene sequence: CDR1 SGHRS, CDR2 YFSETQ. The length of the CDR3 is 15 residues. The chain's CDR3 is CASSRFSGSSYEQYF. In DNA, the CDR3 is TGCGCCAGCAGCAGATTTAGCGGGAGCTCCTACGAGCAGTACTTC.

The J gene is TRBJ2-3, the V gene TRBV29-1, with 7 bases matching TRBD2. Germline values: CDR1 SQVTM, CDR2 ANQGSEA. With 5 bases clipped from V and 6 bases from J, the junction kept 8 bases outside the gene matches. This CDR3 spans 13 amino acids. CDR3 sequence: CSVRLGGWDTQYF. DNA of the CDR3: TGCAGCGTTCGACTCGGGGGGTGGGATACGCAGTATTTT.

The chain joins TRBV28 to TRBJ1-5; D unresolved. This CDR3 comprises 12 residues. CDR1 is MDHEN and CDR2 is SYDVKM in the germline V gene. Trimming stripped 6 bases from V and 0 bases from J, with 3 bases between. The CDR3 here is CASRVSNQPQHF. The CDR3 region has the DNA TGTGCCAGCAGGGTTAGCAATCAGCCCCAGCATTTT.

V usage is TRBV18 and J usage is TRBJ1-5, with unresolved D. The CDR3 consists of 13 residues. Germline-derived CDR1 and CDR2 are KGHSH and LQKENI. V was shortened by 4 bases and J by 3 bases, with 7 bases between the two germline ends. DNA for the CDR3: TGTGCCAGCTCACAAGACAACAATCAGCCCCAGCATTTT. Protein product: CASSQDNNQPQHF.

The chain links TRBV5-6 to TRBJ2-2, with a possible D match to TRBD2 (6 bases). Germline V gene lookup returns CDR1 SGHDT and CDR2 YYEEEE. This CDR3 spans 16 amino acids. Between the trimmed V and J ends, which lost 2 bases and 4 bases, there was a span of 15 bases. Here the CDR3 reads CASSFEGGRGTGELFF. CDR3 nucleotides: TGTGCCAGCAGCTTCGAAGGAGGGCGAGGCACCGGGGAGCTGTTTTTT.

This chain joins TRBV15 and TRBJ1-4; possibly TRBD1 for D (5 bases). The CDR3 sequence is 15 residues long. The ends were cut back, 1 base at V and 8 bases at J, with 14 bases in the middle. The germline CDR1 and CDR2 sequences are LNHNV and YYDKDF (reference sequence). CDR3 coding DNA: TGTGCCACCAGCAGAGGTGGGGGTAGTAACGAAAAACTGTTTTTT. Translation: CATSRGGGSNEKLFF.

The gene calls are TRBV30 and TRBJ1-1; unclear D gene. V was trimmed by 0 bases and J by 0 bases, leaving 8 bases between them. The CDR3 sequence is 14 residues long. CDR1 and CDR2 (germline): GTSNPN, SVGIG (reference sequence). CDR3 bases: TGTGCCTGGAGTGTGAGCAGGATGAACACTGAAGCTTTCTTT. Protein: CAWSVSRMNTEAFF. Full variable domain (rest looked up from reference TRBV30 and TRBJ1-1): SQTIHQWPATLVQPVGSPLSLECTVEGTSNPNLYWYRQAAGRGLQLLFYSVGIGQISSEVPQNLSASRPQDRQFILSSKKLLLSDSGFYLCAWSVSRMNTEAFFGQGTRLTVV.

This clone turned up a few times. The CDR3: CASSLAGGSNTEAFF. The DNA for the CDR3 is TGCGCCAGCAGCTTGGCCGGGGGAAGTAACACTGAAGCTTTCTTT. This chain joins TRBV5-1 and TRBJ1-1; possibly TRBD1 for D (5 bases). Germline V gives CDR1 SGHRS, CDR2 YFSETQ. This CDR3 has 15 amino acids. The ends were cut back, 0 bases at V and 2 bases at J, with 11 bases in the middle.

This rearrangement joins TRBV28 to TRBJ2-7; 7 bases are shared with TRBD2. The CDR3 totals 15 residues. V gave up 5 bases and J gave up 1 base; unmatched junction bases: 8. Germline CDR1 MDHEN, CDR2 SYDVKM. CDR3 DNA: TGTGCCAGCAGTCGTCCGTTTAGCGGGTCCTACGAGCAGTACTTC. Its protein product is CASSRPFSGSYEQYF.

The V call is TRBV2, the J call TRBJ2-7; D is unresolved. The germline V gene encodes CDR1 SNHLY and CDR2 FYNNEI. The CDR3 is made up of 13 amino acids. V was clipped by 2 bases and J by 3 bases, with 8 bases between them. Written as DNA, the CDR3 is TGTGCCAGCAGTGAACCCTTCCGCTACGAGCAGTACTTC. Its protein is CASSEPFRYEQYF.

V is TRBV14 and J is TRBJ2-1; D remains ambiguous. The V gene lost 4 bases and the J gene lost 3 bases, with 10 bases spanning the gap. CDR1 and CDR2 from the germline V gene are SGHDN and FVKESK. CDR3 size: 14 residues. CDR3 amino acids: CASSRTQLYNEQFF. The DNA for the CDR3 is TGTGCCAGCAGCCGTACACAACTCTACAATGAGCAGTTCTTC.